This T cell receptor beta chain was recorded in a study of CD8 T cells in ankylosing spondylitis. A note on this clonotype: Its antigen is not identified.

Study results and limitations: Within ankylosing spondylitis blood, a TCR beta motif made up of eight highly homologous variants appeared to be characteristic. The study looked at matched synovial fluid samples from ankylosing spondylitis patients. Disease-linked clones were reported to be significantly enriched there.

The authors made TCR beta libraries by quantitative 5'-RACE with molecular barcodes. TCRdb itself ran the 5' RACE reads through MiXCR, one entry per CDR3 protein. In the table there are about 230,000 distinct CDR3 sequences, 8% to 10% of which are singletons. Sequenced material: blood, either unsorted or a sorted T cell fraction (not recorded which). The sequence derives from a female donor with ankylosing spondylitis or in good health (not recorded which).

The CDR3 sequence is CASSPRFTGEGTEAFF. The CDR3 nucleotides are TGCGCCAGCAGCCCCCGGTTTACAGGGGAGGGCACTGAAGCTTTCTTT. The gene calls are TRBV5-1 and TRBJ1-1; the match to TRBD1 covers 7 bases. CDR1 and CDR2 from the germline V gene are SGHRS and YFSETQ. Losses at the gene ends were 4 bases for V and 4 bases for J; bases not matched to a gene: 13. The CDR3 length is 16 residues.